This T cell receptor beta chain derives from a study of blood T cell repertoires in COVID-19. The CDR3 runs 15 residues. Trimming shortened V by 6 bases and J by 1 base, and 13 bases separated the two germline ends. Germline CDR1 is SNHLY and CDR2 is FYNNEI. The assay was immunoSEQ multiplex PCR, and TCRdb's table has in-frame clones only and misses some. The data hold 290,000 or so clones, with 86% observed a single time. Two negative PCRs, clearance, or symptom resolution had been documented for recovered Cohort 3 donors. The chain links TRBV2 to TRBJ2-1; no definite D call. Material: PBMCs or T cells enriched from blood (not recorded which). The sequence came from a woman aged 18-35 years who had recovered from COVID-19. The CDR3 bases are TGTGCCAGCAGAGCTTCTACTTCTTCCTACAATGAGCAGTTCTTC. Its protein product is CASRASTSSYNEQFF.